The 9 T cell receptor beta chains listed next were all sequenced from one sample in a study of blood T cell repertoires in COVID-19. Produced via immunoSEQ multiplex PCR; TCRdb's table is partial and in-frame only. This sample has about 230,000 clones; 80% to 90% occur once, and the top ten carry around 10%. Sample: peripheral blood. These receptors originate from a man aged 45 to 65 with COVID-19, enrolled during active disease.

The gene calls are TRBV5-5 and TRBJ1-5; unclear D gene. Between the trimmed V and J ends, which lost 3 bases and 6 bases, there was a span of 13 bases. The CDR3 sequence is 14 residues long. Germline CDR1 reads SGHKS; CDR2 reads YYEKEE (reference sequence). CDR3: CASSSDRGFQPQHF. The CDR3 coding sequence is TGTGCCAGCAGCTCGGATCGGGGTTTTCAGCCCCAGCATTTT.

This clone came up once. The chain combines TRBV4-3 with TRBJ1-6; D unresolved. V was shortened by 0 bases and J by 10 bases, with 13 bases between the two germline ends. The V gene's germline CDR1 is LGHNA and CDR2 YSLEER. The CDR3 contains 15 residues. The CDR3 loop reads CASSQEAAGRSPLHF. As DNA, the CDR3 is TGCGCCAGCAGCCAAGAAGCGGCAGGTCGGTCACCCCTCCACTTT.

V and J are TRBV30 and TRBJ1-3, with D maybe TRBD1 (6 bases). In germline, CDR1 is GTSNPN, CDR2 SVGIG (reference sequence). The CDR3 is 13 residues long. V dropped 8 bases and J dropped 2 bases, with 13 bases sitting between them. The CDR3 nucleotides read TGTGCCACCCGGGGGGGCACTGGAAACACCATATATTTT. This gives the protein CATRGGTGNTIYF. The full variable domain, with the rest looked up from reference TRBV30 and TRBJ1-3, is SQTIHQWPATLVQPVGSPLSLECTVEGTSNPNLYWYRQAAGRGLQLLFYSVGIGQISSEVPQNLSASRPQDRQFILSSKKLLLSDSGFYLCATRGGTGNTIYFGEGSWLTVV.

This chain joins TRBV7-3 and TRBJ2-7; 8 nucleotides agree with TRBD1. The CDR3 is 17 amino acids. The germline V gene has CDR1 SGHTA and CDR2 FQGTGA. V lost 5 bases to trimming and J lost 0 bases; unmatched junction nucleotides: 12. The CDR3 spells CASSLGTGGLDSYEQYF. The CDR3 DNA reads TGTGCCAGCAGCCTTGGGACAGGCGGCCTAGACTCCTACGAGCAGTACTTC.

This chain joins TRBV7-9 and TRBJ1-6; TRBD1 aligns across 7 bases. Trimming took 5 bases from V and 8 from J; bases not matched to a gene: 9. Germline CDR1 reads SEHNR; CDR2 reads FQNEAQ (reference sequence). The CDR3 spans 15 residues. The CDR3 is CASSQGQAAYSPLHF. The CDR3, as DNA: TGTGCCAGCAGCCAAGGACAGGCAGCTTATTCACCCCTCCACTTT.

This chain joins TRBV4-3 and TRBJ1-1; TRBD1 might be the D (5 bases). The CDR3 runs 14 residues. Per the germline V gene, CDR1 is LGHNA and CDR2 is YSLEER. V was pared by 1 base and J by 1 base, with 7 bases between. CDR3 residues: CASSQGTPNTEAFF. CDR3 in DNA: TGCGCCAGCAGCCAAGGGACACCGAACACTGAAGCTTTCTTT.

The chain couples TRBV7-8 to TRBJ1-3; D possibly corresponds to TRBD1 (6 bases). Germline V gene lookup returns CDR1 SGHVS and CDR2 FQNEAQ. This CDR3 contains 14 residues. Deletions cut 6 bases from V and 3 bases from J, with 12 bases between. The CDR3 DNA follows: TGTGCCAGCAGTCCAGGGGTTATTGGAAACACCATATATTTT. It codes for CASSPGVIGNTIYF.

The CDR3 region has the DNA TGTGCTAGTGCCCGGGGGTATAGCAATCAGCCCCAGCATTTT. This sequence encodes CASARGYSNQPQHF. The chain couples TRBV12-5 to TRBJ1-5; a weak D match, TRBD1 (5 bases). The germline V gene has CDR1 LGHNT and CDR2 FRNRAP. The CDR3 spans 14 residues. Trimming shortened V by 7 bases and J by 0 bases, and 10 bases separated the two germline ends.

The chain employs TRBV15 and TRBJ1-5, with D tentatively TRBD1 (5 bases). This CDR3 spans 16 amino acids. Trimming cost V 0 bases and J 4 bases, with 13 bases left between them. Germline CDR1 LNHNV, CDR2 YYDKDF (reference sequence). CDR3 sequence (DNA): TGTGCCACCAGCAGAGATGGTTCTAGGACAAATCAGCCCCAGCATTTT. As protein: CATSRDGSRTNQPQHF.